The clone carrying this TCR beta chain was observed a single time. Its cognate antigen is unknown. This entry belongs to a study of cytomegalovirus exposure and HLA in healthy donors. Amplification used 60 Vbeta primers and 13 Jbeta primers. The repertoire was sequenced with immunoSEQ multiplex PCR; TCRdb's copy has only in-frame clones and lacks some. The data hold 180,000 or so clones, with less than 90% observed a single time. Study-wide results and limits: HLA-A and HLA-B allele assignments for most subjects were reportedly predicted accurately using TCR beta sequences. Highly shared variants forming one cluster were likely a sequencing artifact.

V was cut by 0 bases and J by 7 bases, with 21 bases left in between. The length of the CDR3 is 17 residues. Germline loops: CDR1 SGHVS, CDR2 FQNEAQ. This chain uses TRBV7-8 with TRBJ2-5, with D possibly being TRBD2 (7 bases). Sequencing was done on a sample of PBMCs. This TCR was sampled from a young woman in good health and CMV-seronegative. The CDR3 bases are TGTGCCAGCAGCTTAGCGTTGACAGGACTAGTGGGGGTGACCCAGTACTTC. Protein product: CASSLALTGLVGVTQYF.